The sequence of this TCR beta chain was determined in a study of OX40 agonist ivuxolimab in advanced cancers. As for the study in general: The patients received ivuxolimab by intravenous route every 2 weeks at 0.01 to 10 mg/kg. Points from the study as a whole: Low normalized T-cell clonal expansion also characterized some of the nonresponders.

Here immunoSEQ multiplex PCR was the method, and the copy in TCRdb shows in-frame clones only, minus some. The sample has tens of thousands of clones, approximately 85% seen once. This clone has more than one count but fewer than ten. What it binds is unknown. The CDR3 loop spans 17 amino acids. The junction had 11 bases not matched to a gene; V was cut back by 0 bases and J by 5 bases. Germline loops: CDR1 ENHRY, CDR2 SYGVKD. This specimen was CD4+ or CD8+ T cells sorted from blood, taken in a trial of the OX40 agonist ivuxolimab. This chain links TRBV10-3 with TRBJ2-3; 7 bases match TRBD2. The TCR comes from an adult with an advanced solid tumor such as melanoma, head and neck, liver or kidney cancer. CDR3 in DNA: TGTGCCATCAGTGAGTCCGGGCCCAGCGGGAAGAGAGATACGCAGTATTTT. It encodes CAISESGPSGKRDTQYF.